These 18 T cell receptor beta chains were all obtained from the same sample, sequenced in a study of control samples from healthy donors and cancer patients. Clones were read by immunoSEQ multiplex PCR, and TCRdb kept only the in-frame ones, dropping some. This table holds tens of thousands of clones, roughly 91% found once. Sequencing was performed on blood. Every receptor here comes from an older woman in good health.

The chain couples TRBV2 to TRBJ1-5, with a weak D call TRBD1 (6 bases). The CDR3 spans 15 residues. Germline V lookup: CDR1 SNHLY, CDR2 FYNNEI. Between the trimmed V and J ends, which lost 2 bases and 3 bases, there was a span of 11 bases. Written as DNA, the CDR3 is TGTGCCAGCAGTGAAAATAGGGGGAACAATCAGCCCCAGCATTTT. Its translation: CASSENRGNNQPQHF.

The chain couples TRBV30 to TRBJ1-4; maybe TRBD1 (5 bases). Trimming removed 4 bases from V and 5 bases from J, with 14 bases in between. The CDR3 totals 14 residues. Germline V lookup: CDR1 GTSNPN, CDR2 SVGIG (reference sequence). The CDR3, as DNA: TGTGCCTGGAACCCTAAAGAGGGGAATGAAAAACTGTTTTTT. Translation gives CAWNPKEGNEKLFF. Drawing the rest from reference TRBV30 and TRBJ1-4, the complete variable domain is SQTIHQWPATLVQPVGSPLSLECTVEGTSNPNLYWYRQAAGRGLQLLFYSVGIGQISSEVPQNLSASRPQDRQFILSSKKLLLSDSGFYLCAWNPKEGNEKLFFGSGTQLSVL.

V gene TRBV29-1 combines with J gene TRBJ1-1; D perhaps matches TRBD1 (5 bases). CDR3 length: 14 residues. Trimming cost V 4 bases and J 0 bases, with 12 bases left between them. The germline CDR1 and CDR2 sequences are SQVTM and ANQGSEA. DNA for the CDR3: TGCAGCGTTGCAAAGGGGACGGTGAACACTGAAGCTTTCTTT. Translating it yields CSVAKGTVNTEAFF.

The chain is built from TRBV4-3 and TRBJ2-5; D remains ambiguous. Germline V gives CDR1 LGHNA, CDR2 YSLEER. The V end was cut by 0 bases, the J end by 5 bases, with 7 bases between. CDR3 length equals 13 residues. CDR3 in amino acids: CASSQDLAETQYF. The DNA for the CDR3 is TGCGCCAGCAGCCAAGATTTGGCGGAGACCCAGTACTTC.

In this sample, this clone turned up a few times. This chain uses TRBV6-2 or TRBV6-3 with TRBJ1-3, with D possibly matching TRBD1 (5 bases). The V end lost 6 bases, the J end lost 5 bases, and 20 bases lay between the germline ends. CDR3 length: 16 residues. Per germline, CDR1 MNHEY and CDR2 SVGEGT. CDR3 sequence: CASSPLGQAQRNTIYF. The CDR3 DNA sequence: TGTGCCAGCAGCCCTTTGGGGCAGGCCCAGCGAAACACCATATATTTT.

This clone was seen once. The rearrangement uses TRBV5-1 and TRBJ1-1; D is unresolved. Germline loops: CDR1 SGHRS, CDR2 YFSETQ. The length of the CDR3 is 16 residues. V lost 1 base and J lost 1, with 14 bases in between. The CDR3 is CASSLWQDPGNTEAFF. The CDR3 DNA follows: TGCGCCAGCAGCTTGTGGCAGGATCCGGGGAACACTGAAGCTTTCTTT.

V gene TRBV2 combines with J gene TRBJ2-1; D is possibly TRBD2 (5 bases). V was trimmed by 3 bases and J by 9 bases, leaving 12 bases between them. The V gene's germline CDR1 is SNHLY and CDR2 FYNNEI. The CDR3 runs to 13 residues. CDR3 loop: CASSEEAGGEQFF. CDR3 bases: TGTGCCAGCAGTGAGGAGGCGGGCGGTGAGCAGTTCTTC.

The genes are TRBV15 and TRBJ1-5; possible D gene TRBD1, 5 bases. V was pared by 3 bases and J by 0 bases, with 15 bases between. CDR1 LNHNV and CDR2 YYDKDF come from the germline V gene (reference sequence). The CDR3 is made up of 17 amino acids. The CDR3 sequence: CATSRGGKVNSNQPQHF. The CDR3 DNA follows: TGTGCCACCAGCAGGGGGGGTAAAGTGAATAGCAATCAGCCCCAGCATTTT. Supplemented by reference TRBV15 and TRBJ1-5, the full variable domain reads DAMVIQNPRYQVTQFGKPVTLSCSQTLNHNVMYWYQQKSSQAPKLLFHYYDKDFNNEADTPDNFQSRRPNTSFCFLDIRSPGLGDTAMYLCATSRGGKVNSNQPQHFGDGTRLSIL.

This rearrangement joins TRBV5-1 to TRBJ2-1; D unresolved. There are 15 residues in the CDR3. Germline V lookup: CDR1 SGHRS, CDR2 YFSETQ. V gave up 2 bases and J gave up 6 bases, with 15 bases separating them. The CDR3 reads CASSLSPPAANEQFF. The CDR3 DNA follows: TGCGCCAGCAGCTTATCCCCACCCGCCGCCAATGAGCAGTTCTTC.

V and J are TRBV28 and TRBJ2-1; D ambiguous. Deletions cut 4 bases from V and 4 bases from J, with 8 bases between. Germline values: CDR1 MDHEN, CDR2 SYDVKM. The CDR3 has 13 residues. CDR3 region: CASSYDAYNEQFF. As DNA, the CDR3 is TGTGCCAGCAGTTACGACGCGTACAATGAGCAGTTCTTC.

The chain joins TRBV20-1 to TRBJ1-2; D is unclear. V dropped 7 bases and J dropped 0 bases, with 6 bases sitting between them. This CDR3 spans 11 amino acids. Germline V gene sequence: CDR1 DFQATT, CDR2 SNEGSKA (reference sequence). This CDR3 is CSGGSNYGYTF. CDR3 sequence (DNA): TGCAGTGGAGGGTCTAACTATGGCTACACCTTC.

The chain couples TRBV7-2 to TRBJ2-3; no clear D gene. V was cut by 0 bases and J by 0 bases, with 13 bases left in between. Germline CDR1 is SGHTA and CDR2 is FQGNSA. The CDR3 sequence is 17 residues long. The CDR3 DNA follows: TGTGCCAGCAGCTTAGCGGGGTCAGATGCTAGCACAGATACGCAGTATTTT. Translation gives CASSLAGSDASTDTQYF.

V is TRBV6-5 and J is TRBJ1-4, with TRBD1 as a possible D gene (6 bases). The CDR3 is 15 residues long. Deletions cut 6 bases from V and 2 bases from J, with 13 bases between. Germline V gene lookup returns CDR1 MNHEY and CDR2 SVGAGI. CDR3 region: CASRGAGRTNEKLFF. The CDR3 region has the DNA TGTGCCAGCAGGGGGGCCGGGAGGACTAATGAAAAACTGTTTTTT.

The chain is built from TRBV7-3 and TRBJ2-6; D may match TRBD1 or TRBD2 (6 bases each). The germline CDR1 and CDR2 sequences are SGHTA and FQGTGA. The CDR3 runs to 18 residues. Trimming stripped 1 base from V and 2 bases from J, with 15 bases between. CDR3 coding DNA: TGTGCCAGCAGCTTAATTCGCGGAGGGGGGACTGGGGCCAACGTCCTGACTTTC. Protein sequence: CASSLIRGGGTGANVLTF.

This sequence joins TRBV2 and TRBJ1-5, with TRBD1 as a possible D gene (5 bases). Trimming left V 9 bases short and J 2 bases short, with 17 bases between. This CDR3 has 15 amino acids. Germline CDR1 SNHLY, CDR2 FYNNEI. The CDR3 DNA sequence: TGTGCCAGTTCGAGGGTGTGGGGGGGCAATCAGCCCCAGCATTTT. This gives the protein CASSRVWGGNQPQHF.

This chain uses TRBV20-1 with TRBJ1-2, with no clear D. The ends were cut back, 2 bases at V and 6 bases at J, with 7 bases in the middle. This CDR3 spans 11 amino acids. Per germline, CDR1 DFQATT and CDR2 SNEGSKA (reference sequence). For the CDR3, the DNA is TGCAGTGCTAGATTCCTACATGGCTACACCTTC. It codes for CSARFLHGYTF.

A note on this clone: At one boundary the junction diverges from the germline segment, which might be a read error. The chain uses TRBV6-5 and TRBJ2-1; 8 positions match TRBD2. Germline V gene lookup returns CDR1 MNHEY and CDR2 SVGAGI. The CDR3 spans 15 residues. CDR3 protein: CASSDSGRAGNEQFF. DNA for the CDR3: TGTGCCAGCAGTGACTCCGGGAGGGCGGGGAATGAGCAGTTCTTC.

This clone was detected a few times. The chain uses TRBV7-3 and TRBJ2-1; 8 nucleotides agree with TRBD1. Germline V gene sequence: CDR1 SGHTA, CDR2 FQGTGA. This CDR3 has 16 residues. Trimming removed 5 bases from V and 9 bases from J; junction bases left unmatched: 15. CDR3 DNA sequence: TGTGCCAGCAGCCTTACCCCGGGACAGGTTCGGGGTGAGCAGTTCTTC. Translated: CASSLTPGQVRGEQFF. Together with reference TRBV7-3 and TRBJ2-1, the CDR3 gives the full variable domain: GAGVSQTPSNKVTEKGKYVELRCDPISGHTALYWYRQSLGQGPEFLIYFQGTGAADDSGLPNDRFFAVRPEGSVSTLKIQRTERGDSAVYLCASSLTPGQVRGEQFFGPGTRLTVL.